The present entry profiles one T cell receptor beta chain with its context. This entry belongs to a study of yellow fever vaccine responses in identical twins. V was cut by 6 bases and J by 8 bases, with 17 bases left in between. The length of the CDR3 is 14 residues. TCRdb redid the calling of the RT-PCR reads with MiXCR, one entry per CDR3 protein. The table includes approximately 33,000 distinct CDR3 sequences, roughly 60% detected once. This TCR derives from a woman aged 18-30 years who received the yellow fever vaccine. This rearrangement joins TRBV12-3 or TRBV12-4 to TRBJ2-1; D is ambiguous. This specimen was T cells from blood (PBMCs), unsorted or a sorted subset (not recorded which), taken before or after yellow fever vaccination (not recorded which). This CDR3 is CASRGVGQSDEQFF. DNA of the CDR3: TGTGCCAGCAGAGGTGTGGGTCAGAGCGATGAGCAGTTCTTC.